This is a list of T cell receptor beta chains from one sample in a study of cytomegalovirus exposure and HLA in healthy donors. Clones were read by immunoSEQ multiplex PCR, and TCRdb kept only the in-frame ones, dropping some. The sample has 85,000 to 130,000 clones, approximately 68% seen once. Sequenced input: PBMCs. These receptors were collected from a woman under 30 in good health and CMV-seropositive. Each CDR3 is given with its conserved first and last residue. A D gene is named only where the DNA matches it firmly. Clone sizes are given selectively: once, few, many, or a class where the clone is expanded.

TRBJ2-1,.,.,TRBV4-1,TGCGCCAGCAGCGGTGAGGTATACCTTCCCTACAATGAGCAGTTCTTC,CASSGEVYLPYNEQFF
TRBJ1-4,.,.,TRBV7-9,TGTGCCAGCAGTTTTTTAAGAGTCCCCTCTGCAACTAATGAAAAACTGTTTTTT,CASSFLRVPSATNEKLFF
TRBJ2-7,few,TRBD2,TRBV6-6,TGTGCCAGCAGTATGGGACTAGCGGGTTACGAGCAGTACTTC,CASSMGLAGYEQYF
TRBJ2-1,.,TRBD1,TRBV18,TGTGCCAGCTCGCCGTCCGGGACAGGGTCATACAATGAGCAGTTCTTC,CASSPSGTGSYNEQFF
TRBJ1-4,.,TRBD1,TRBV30,TGTGCCTGGAGTGTACCGGGACAGGGAGGGACTAATGAAAAACTGTTTTTT,CAWSVPGQGGTNEKLFF
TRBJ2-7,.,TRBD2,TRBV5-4,TGTGCCAGCAGCTTCGAAATAGCGGGATTTTCCCCCTACGAGCAGTACTTC,CASSFEIAGFSPYEQYF
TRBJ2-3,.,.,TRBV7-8,TGTGCCAGCAGCGCGGGGGCTACCCGGACTAGCACAGATACGCAGTATTTT,CASSAGATRTSTDTQYF
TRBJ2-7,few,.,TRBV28,TGTGCCAGCAGTCCCCACCAGGGGCCCGCCTACGAGCAGTACTTC,CASSPHQGPAYEQYF
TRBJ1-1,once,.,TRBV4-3,TGCGCCAGCAGCCAAGATGTACGCTCAGGGGAAGGCACTGAAGCTTTCTTT,CASSQDVRSGEGTEAFF
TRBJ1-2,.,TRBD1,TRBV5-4,TGTGCCAGCAGCTTTGGACAGGGAGAGGGCTACACCTTC,CASSFGQGEGYTF
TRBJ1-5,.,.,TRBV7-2,TGTGCCAGCAGCAGACACAAAGACGGCGATCAGCCCCAGCATTTT,CASSRHKDGDQPQHF
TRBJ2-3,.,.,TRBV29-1,TGCAGCGCCACCTCTGCGGGGGATACGCAGTATTTT,CSATSAGDTQYF
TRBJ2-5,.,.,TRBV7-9,TGTGCCAGCAGGCCAGACCCAAGGGAAGGGAGGACCCAGTACTTC,CASRPDPREGRTQYF
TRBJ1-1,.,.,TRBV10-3,TGTGCCATCAATTTGGGGGGGACTAACACTGAAGCTTTCTTT,CAINLGGTNTEAFF
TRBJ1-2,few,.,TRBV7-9,TGTGCCAGCAGCCCGCGACAGGACGCTGGCTACACCTTC,CASSPRQDAGYTF
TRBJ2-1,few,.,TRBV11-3,TGTGCCAGCAGCTTAGTTACGGGGGATGGGGATGAGCAGTTCTTC,CASSLVTGDGDEQFF
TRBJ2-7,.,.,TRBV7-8,TGTGCCAGCAGCTTCGAGGGTTACTACGAGCAGTACTTC,CASSFEGYYEQYF
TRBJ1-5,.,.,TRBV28,TGTGCCAGCAGTTTTCAACATAGCAATCAGCCCCAGCATTTT,CASSFQHSNQPQHF
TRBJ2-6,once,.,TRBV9,TGTGCCAGCAGCGTAGAGTTGCGGGTTGGGGCCAACGTCCTGACTTTC,CASSVELRVGANVLTF
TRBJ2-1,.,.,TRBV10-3,TGTGCCATCAGTAGGGCCGGGGAAACCTACAATGAGCAGTTCTTC,CAISRAGETYNEQFF
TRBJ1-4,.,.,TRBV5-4,TGTGCCAGCAGCTTGGGTGCAGGGAATGGTAATGAAAAACTGTTTTTT,CASSLGAGNGNEKLFF
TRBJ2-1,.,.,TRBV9,TGTGCCAGCAGCGTAGGAACCTCTAGCGCGGGCGAGCAGTTCTTC,CASSVGTSSAGEQFF
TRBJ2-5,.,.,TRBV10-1,TGCGCCAGCAGTGAGCAGGATAGGTACCAAGAGACCCAGTACTTC,CASSEQDRYQETQYF
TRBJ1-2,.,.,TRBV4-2,TGTGCCAGCAGCCAAGAATTGGATGAGGGCAGCTACTATGGCTACACCTTC,CASSQELDEGSYYGYTF
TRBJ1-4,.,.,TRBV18,TGTGCCAGCTCACCAGTAGGAGGATCAACTAATGAAAAACTGTTTTTT,CASSPVGGSTNEKLFF
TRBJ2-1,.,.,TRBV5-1,TGCGCCAGCAGCTTCGGAGGGGGCACCTACAATGAGCAGTTCTTC,CASSFGGGTYNEQFF
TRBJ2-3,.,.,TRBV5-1,TGCGCCAGCAAACCCGGGGCAGATACGCAGTATTTT,CASKPGADTQYF
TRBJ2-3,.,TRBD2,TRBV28,TGTGCCAGCACCCTGTATGGACTAGCGGGAGTGGGAGATACGCAGTATTTT,CASTLYGLAGVGDTQYF
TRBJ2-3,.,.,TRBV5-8,TGTGCCAGCAGCCCACAGGGTTCAGATACGCAGTATTTT,CASSPQGSDTQYF
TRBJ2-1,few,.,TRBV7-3,TGTGCCAGCAGCTTTTCCGGGAGTGCCTACAATGAGCAGTTCTTC,CASSFSGSAYNEQFF
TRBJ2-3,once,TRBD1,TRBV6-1,TGTGCCAGCAGTGCTGATGGACAGGGTACAGATACGCAGTATTTT,CASSADGQGTDTQYF
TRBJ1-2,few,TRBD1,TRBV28,TGTGCCAGCAGTCTAGGACAGGGGAATACTCTAGCTAACTATGGCTACACCTTC,CASSLGQGNTLANYGYTF
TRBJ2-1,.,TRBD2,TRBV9,TGTGCCAGCAGCGTAAGCCCTAGCGGGAGAAGCAATGAGCAGTTCTTC,CASSVSPSGRSNEQFF
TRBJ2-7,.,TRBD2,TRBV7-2,TGTGCCAGCAGCTATTATCTAGGACTAGCCAGATCACTTACCGAGCAGTACTTC,CASSYYLGLARSLTEQYF
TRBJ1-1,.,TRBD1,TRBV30,TGTGCCTGGAGTCTAAGGGACAGGGGGACTGAAGCTTTCTTT,CAWSLRDRGTEAFF
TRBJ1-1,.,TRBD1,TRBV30,TGTGCCTGGAGCCCTACCCGGGACAGGGGACTGAACACTGAAGCTTTCTTT,CAWSPTRDRGLNTEAFF
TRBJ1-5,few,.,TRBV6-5,TGTGCCAGCAGCCAGGGTAGCAATCAGCCCCAGCATTTT,CASSQGSNQPQHF
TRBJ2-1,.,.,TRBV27,TGTGCCAGCACGGGAGACTCATTCTCCTACAATGAGCAGTTCTTC,CASTGDSFSYNEQFF
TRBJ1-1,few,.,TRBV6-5,TGTGCCAGCAGTTACTCCCCAGGGAAGTCGACTGAAGCTTTCTTT,CASSYSPGKSTEAFF
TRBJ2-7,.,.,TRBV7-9,TGTGCCAGCAGCTTGCTTGAGGAGGGTTACGAGCAGTACTTC,CASSLLEEGYEQYF
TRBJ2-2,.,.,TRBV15,TGTGCCACCAGCAGACAAACAGGGGAGGCCGGGGAGCTGTTTTTT,CATSRQTGEAGELFF
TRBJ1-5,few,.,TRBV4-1,TGCGCCAGCAGCCAAGGAGGGAGTCGGCCCCAGCATTTT,CASSQGGSRPQHF
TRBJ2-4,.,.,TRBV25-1,TGTGCCAGCAGTGAACTGGGCAGCTTAGCCAAAAACATTCAGTACTTC,CASSELGSLAKNIQYF
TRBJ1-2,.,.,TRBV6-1,TGTGCCAGCAGTATTACCGGGGGTGGCTACACCTTC,CASSITGGGYTF
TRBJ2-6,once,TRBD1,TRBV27,TGTGCCAGCAGTTTAGGGACAGGCCCCCTCTGGGCCAACGTCCTGACTTTC,CASSLGTGPLWANVLTF
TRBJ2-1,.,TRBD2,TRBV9,TGTGCCAGCAGCGTAACAGGACTAGCGGGAGTAAGTGAGCAGTTCTTC,CASSVTGLAGVSEQFF
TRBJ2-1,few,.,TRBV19,TGTGCCAGTAGTATAGGAAATGAGGGACTGCCCTACAATGAGCAGTTCTTC,CASSIGNEGLPYNEQFF
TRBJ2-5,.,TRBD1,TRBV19,TGTGCCAGTAGTATGGGGCTGACAGGGGGCCAAGAGACCCAGTACTTC,CASSMGLTGGQETQYF
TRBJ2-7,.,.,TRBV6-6,TGTGCCAGCACCTCCGCTGGAGGGTACGAGCAGTACTTC,CASTSAGGYEQYF
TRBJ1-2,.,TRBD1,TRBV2,TGTGCCAGCAGTGTGACAGGGGGCTTGAGTGGCTACACCTTC,CASSVTGGLSGYTF
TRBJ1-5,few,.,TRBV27,TGTGCCAGCAGTTCCCCCGGAGGAGGCCAGCCCCAGCATTTT,CASSSPGGGQPQHF
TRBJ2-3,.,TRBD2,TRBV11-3,TGTGCCAGCAGCTCGACTAGCGGACCCACAGATACGCAGTATTTT,CASSSTSGPTDTQYF
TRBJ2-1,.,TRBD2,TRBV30,TGTGCCTGGAGACTTCGACTAGCGGGTGCCTACAATGAGCAGTTCTTC,CAWRLRLAGAYNEQFF
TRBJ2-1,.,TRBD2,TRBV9,TGTGCCAGCAGCGTAGAAGGCGGGAGGACGAATGAGCAGTTCTTC,CASSVEGGRTNEQFF